This is a list of T cell receptor beta chains from one sample in a study of blood T cells in healthy people across ages. TCRdb analysed the 5' RACE reads with MiXCR anew, one entry per CDR3 protein. This table has 1.5 million to 2 million distinct CDR3 sequences, 40% to 55% appearing once. The source material was blood. These receptors all stem from a woman aged 40 to 50 in good health. The CDR3 runs from the conserved cysteine through the conserved F or W.

V	CDR3
TRBV7-6	CTSSLGDLPTEAFF
TRBV3-1	CASSQDWPPWLNEQFF
TRBV28	CASRTSGTENYGYTF
TRBV7-9	CASSHLSGTGYGYTF
TRBV28	CASSLQEGPRYEQYF
TRBV7-9	CASSPGQNSREQYF
TRBV29-1	CSAGQGAFNEQFF
TRBV28	CATRRTSPYNEQFF
TRBV28	CASSSARGAHYEQYF
TRBV9	CASSPEYLTGPRREQYF